This TCR beta chain stems from a study of T cell responses to AZD1222 COVID-19 vaccine. Trimming stripped 5 bases from V and 2 bases from J, with 10 bases between. The CDR3 totals 13 residues. CDR1 is SGHDT, CDR2 YYEEEE, per germline. The method was immunoSEQ multiplex PCR; TCRdb's version includes in-frame clones alone and lacks a portion of them. The table records around 130,000 clones, about nine tenths of them present only once. On this clone: Its antigen is unknown.

Pooling was applied to second doses at about 4 or about 12 weeks. Broader study findings: Repertoires were collected only later (after the peak T cell response had occurred). AZD1222 recipients seropositive at baseline numbered only five to seven. Clonal diversity was possibly underestimated, and the donors were mostly white British, with more females.

Source: peripheral blood, taken 28 days after the second AZD1222 dose. This receptor was identified in an adult who received the AZD1222 COVID-19 vaccine. This sequence joins TRBV5-6 and TRBJ1-1, with D maybe TRBD1 (5 bases). CDR3 sequence reads: CASSWGVNTEAFF. In DNA form, the CDR3 reads TGTGCCAGCAGTTGGGGGGTTAACACTGAAGCTTTCTTT.